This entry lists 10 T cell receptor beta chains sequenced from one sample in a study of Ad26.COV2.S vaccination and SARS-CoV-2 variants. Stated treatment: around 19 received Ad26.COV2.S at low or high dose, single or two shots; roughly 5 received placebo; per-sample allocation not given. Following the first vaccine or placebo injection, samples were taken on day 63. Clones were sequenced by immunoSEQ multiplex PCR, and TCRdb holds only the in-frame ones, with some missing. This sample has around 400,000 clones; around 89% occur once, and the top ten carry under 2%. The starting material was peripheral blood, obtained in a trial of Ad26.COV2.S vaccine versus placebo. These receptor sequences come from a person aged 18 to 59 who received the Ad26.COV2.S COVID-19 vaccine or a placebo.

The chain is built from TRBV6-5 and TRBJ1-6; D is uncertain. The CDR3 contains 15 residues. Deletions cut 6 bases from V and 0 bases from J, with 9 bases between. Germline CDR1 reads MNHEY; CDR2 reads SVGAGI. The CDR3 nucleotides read TGTGCCAGCAGCGGACCGAGCTCCTATAATTCACCCCTCCACTTT. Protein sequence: CASSGPSSYNSPLHF.

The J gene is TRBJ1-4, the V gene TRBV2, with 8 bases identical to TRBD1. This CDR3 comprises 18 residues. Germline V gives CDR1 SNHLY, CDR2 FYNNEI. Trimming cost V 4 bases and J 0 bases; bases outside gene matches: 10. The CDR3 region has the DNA TGTGCCAGCAGTGGGTATGCAGGGGGCTTTGCAACTAATGAAAAACTGTTTTTT. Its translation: CASSGYAGGFATNEKLFF.

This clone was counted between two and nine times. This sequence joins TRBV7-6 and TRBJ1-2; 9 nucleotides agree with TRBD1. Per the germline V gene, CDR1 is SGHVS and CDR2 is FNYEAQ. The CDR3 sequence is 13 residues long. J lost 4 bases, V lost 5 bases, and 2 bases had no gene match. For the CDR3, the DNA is TGTGCCAGCAGCGGGACAGGGAGCTATGGCTACACCTTC. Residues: CASSGTGSYGYTF.

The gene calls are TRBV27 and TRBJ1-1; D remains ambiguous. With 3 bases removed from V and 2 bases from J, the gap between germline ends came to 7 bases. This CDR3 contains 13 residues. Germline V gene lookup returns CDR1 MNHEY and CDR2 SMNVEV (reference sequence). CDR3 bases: TGTGCCAGCAGTTTGGCAGGAAACACTGAAGCTTTCTTT. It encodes CASSLAGNTEAFF.

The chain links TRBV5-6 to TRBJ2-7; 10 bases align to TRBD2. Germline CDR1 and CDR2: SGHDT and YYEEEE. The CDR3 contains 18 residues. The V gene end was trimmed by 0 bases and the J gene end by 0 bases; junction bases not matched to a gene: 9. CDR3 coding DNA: TGTGCCAGCAGCTTGGGGGAGCGGGAGGGCCGAAGCTCCTACGAGCAGTACTTC. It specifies CASSLGEREGRSSYEQYF.

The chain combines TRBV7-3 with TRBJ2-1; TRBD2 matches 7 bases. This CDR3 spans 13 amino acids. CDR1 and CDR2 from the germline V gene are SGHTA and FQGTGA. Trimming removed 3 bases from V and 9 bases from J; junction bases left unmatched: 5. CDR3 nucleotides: TGTGCCAGCAGCTTGACTAGCCGGGGTGAGCAGTTCTTC. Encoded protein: CASSLTSRGEQFF.

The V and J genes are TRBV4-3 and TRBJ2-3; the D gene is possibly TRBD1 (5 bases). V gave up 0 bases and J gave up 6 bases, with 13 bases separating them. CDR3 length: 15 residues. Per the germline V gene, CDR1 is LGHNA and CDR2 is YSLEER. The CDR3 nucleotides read TGCGCCAGCAGCCAAGATTTGGGGCCCTTGGATACGCAGTATTTT. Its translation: CASSQDLGPLDTQYF.

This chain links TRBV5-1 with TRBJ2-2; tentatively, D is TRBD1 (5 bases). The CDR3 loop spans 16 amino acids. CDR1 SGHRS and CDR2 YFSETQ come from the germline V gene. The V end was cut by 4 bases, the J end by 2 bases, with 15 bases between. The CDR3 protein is CASSPTGRDNTGELFF. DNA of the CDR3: TGCGCCAGCAGCCCCACGGGCAGGGATAACACCGGGGAGCTGTTTTTT.

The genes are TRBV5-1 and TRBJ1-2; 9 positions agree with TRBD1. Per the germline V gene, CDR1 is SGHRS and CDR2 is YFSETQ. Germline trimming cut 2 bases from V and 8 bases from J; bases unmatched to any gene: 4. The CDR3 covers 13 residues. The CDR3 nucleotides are TGCGCCAGCAGCTTTACCGGGACAGGGGGCTACACCTTC. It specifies CASSFTGTGGYTF.

CDR3: CSVAVLAGGYNEQFF. The CDR3 coding sequence is TGCAGCGTTGCCGTACTAGCGGGAGGTTACAATGAGCAGTTCTTC. The chain uses TRBV29-1 and TRBJ2-1, with TRBD2 matching 12 bases. V shed 4 bases and J 4 bases; nucleotides not matched to a gene: 5. Germline CDR1 SQVTM, CDR2 ANQGSEA. The CDR3 has 15 residues.